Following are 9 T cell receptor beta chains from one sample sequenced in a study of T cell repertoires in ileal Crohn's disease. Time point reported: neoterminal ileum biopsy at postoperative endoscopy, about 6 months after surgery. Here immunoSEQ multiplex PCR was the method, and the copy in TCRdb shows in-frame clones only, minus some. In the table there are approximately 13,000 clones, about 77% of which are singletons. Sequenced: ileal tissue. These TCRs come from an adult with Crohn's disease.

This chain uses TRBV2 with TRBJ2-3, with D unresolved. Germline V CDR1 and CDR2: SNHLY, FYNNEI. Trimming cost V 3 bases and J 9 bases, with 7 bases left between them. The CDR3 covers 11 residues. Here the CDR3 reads CASSELETQYF. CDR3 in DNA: TGTGCCAGCAGTGAGCTAGAAACGCAGTATTTT.

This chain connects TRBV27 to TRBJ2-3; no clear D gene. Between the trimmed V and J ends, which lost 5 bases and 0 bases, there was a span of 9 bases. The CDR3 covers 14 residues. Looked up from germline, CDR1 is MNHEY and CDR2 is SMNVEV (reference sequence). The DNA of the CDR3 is TGTGCCAGCAGTAGACAAACTAGCACAGATACGCAGTATTTT. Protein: CASSRQTSTDTQYF.

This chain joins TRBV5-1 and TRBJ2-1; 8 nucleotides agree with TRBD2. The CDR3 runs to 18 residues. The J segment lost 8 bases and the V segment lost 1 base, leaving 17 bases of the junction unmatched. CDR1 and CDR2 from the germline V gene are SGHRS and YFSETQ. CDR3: CASSLSLAGVSTLDEQFF. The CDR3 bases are TGCGCCAGCAGCTTGAGTCTAGCGGGTGTCTCCACTTTAGATGAGCAGTTCTTC.

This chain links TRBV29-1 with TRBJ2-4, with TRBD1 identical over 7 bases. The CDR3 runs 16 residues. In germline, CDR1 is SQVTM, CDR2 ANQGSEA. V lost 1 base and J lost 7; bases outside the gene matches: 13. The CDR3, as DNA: TGCAGCGTTGAAGGCTCTATTACACAGGGGTGGAACATTCAGTACTTC. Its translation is CSVEGSITQGWNIQYF.

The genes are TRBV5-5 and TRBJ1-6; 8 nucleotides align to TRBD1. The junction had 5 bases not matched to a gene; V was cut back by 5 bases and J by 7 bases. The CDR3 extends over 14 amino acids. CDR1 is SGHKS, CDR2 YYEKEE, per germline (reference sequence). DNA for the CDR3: TGTGCCAGCAGACTGACAGGGGAGAATTCACCCCTCCACTTT. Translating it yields CASRLTGENSPLHF.

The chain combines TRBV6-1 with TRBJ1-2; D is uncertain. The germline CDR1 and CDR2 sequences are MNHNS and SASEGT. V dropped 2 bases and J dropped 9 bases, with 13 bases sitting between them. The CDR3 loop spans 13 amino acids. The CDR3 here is CASSEWGGRSYTF. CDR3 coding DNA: TGTGCCAGCAGTGAATGGGGAGGGAGGAGCTACACCTTC.

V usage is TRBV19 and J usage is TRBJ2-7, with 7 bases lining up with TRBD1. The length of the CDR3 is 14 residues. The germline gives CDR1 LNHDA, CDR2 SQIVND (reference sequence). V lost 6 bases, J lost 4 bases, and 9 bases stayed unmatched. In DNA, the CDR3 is TGTGCCAGTAGCCCAAGGGGGCGCCTATACGAGCAGTACTTC. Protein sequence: CASSPRGRLYEQYF. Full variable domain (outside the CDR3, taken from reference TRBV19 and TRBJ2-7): DGGITQSPKYLFRKEGQNVTLSCEQNLNHDAMYWYRQDPGQGLRLIYYSQIVNDFQKGDIAEGYSVSREKKESFPLTVTSAQKNPTAFYLCASSPRGRLYEQYFGPGTRLTVT.

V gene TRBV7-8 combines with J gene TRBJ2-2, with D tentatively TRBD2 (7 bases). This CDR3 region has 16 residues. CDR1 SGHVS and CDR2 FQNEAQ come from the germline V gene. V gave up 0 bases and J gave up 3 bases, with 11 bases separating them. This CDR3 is CASSLAGGRDTGELFF. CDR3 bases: TGTGCCAGCAGCTTAGCGGGGGGGCGCGACACCGGGGAGCTGTTTTTT. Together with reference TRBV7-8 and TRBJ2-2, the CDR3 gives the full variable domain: GAGVSQSPRYKVAKRGQDVALRCDPISGHVSLFWYQQALGQGPEFLTYFQNEAQLDKSGLPSDRFFAERPEGSVSTLKIQRTQQEDSAVYLCASSLAGGRDTGELFFGEGSRLTVL.

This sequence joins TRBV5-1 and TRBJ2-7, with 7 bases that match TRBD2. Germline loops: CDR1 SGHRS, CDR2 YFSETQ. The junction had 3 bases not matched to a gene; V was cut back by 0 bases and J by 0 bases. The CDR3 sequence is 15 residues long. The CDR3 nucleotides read TGCGCCAGCAGCTTGGAACTAGCGTTCTCCTACGAGCAGTACTTC. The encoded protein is CASSLELAFSYEQYF.